The 28 T cell receptor beta chains below come from one sample, sequenced in a study of cytomegalovirus exposure and HLA in healthy donors. The data were produced by immunoSEQ multiplex PCR, yet TCRdb's version contains in-frame clones alone and is incomplete. The sample gives about 130,000 clones, 95% to 96% of which show up once; around 1.7% is in the top ten. The sequencing sample was made of PBMCs. All receptors come from a young man in good health and CMV-seronegative.

This sequence joins TRBV28 and TRBJ2-7; 9 nucleotides line up with TRBD1. The germline gives CDR1 MDHEN, CDR2 SYDVKM. Trimming at V came to 2 bases and at J to 2 bases, leaving 1 base not matched to a gene. CDR3 size: 14 residues. The CDR3 region is CASSLGTGTYEQYF. For the CDR3, the DNA is TGTGCCAGCAGTTTAGGGACAGGGACCTACGAGCAGTACTTC.

The rearrangement joins TRBV5-4 to TRBJ2-2; TRBD2 agrees at 11 bases. Germline V gene lookup returns CDR1 SGHNT and CDR2 YYREEE (reference sequence). The CDR3 covers 16 residues. The J segment lost 4 bases and the V segment lost 4 bases, leaving 6 bases of the junction unmatched. The CDR3 here is CASSRIAGGPTGELFF. The CDR3 coding sequence is TGTGCCAGCAGCCGAATAGCGGGAGGGCCCACCGGGGAGCTGTTTTTT.

The genes are TRBV6-1 and TRBJ1-5, with D possibly being TRBD1 (5 bases). The CDR3 totals 16 residues. V lost 2 bases, J lost 7 bases, and 18 bases lay in between. Germline V gives CDR1 MNHNS, CDR2 SASEGT. The CDR3 loop is CASSEMPGVVGQPQHF. The CDR3 DNA is TGTGCCAGCAGTGAAATGCCGGGGGTGGTGGGGCAGCCCCAGCATTTT.

The J gene is TRBJ2-1, the V gene TRBV30; 12 bases fit TRBD2. The junction had 6 bases not matched to a gene; V was cut back by 5 bases and J by 16 bases. Germline loops: CDR1 GTSNPN, CDR2 SVGIG (reference sequence). This CDR3 has 11 residues. CDR3 nucleotide sequence: TGTGCCTGGGGACTAGCGGGATTTCGATTCTTC. Protein sequence: CAWGLAGFRFF. Full variable domain (missing parts from reference TRBV30 and TRBJ2-1): SQTIHQWPATLVQPVGSPLSLECTVEGTSNPNLYWYRQAAGRGLQLLFYSVGIGQISSEVPQNLSASRPQDRQFILSSKKLLLSDSGFYLCAWGLAGFRFFGPGTRLTVL.

The chain combines TRBV28 with TRBJ1-2, with 10 positions matching TRBD1. CDR3 length equals 14 residues. Trimming removed 4 bases from V and 8 bases from J; junction bases left unmatched: 7. Per germline, CDR1 MDHEN and CDR2 SYDVKM. The CDR3 sequence: CASSSTGGARGYTF. The CDR3, as DNA: TGTGCCAGCAGTTCGACAGGGGGCGCCCGGGGCTACACCTTC.

The rearrangement links TRBV19 to TRBJ2-7, with D possibly being TRBD1 (6 bases). The V and J ends lost 6 bases and 2 bases respectively, with 17 bases between them. The germline V gene encodes CDR1 LNHDA and CDR2 SQIVND (reference sequence). There are 15 residues in the CDR3. The DNA for the CDR3 is TGTGCCAGTAGATCGAGCCGGGACACCACCTACGAGCAGTACTTC. It specifies CASRSSRDTTYEQYF.

V gene TRBV9 combines with J gene TRBJ2-4, with TRBD2 matching 9 bases. With 4 bases clipped from V and 8 bases from J, the junction kept 7 bases outside the gene matches. The length of the CDR3 is 14 residues. The germline CDR1 and CDR2 sequences are SGDLS and YYNGEE. This CDR3 reads CASSPRTSAHIQYF. DNA of the CDR3: TGTGCCAGCAGCCCTAGGACTAGCGCGCACATTCAGTACTTC.

This chain connects TRBV7-9 to TRBJ2-7, with a possible D match to TRBD2 (5 bases). CDR3 length: 15 residues. Germline assignment: CDR1 SEHNR and CDR2 FQNEAQ (reference sequence). V lost 1 base and J 5 bases, leaving 15 bases between the germline ends. As DNA, the CDR3 is TGTGCCAGCAGCTTAGACGGGGTCCCTGGCGACGAGCAGTACTTC. Protein: CASSLDGVPGDEQYF.

In DNA, the CDR3 is TGTGCCAGCAGCCAGACAGGGACCGGGGAGCTGTTTTTT. Protein product: CASSQTGTGELFF. The chain joins TRBV7-9 to TRBJ2-2; 7 positions agree with TRBD1. Germline assignment: CDR1 SEHNR and CDR2 FQNEAQ (reference sequence). This CDR3 is 13 amino acids long. J gave up 5 bases and V 5 bases, and 2 bases lay outside the gene matches.

This clone showed up just once. Additional DNA sequences in this sample encode the identical CDR3. The genes are TRBV7-3 and TRBJ2-2, with 11 bases identical to TRBD2. The CDR3 sequence is 16 residues long. V trimming: 4 bases; J trimming: 0 bases; junction bases outside the gene matches: 1. CDR1 is SGHTA, CDR2 FQGTGA, per germline. CDR3 loop: CASSSGLAANTGELFF. For the CDR3, the DNA is TGTGCCAGCAGCTCGGGACTAGCGGCGAACACCGGGGAGCTGTTTTTT.

This clone was counted once. The chain links TRBV6-5 to TRBJ2-7; maybe TRBD2 (6 bases). CDR1 and CDR2 from the germline V gene are MNHEY and SVGAGI. The CDR3 is 14 residues long. V was pared by 0 bases and J by 6 bases, with 12 bases between. Here the CDR3 reads CASSYSIQGGEQYF. Here the CDR3 DNA reads TGTGCCAGCAGTTACTCGATCCAGGGAGGCGAGCAGTACTTC.

Here the CDR3 DNA reads TGCAGCGCAAGGCAGGGGAGAGGTGGCTACACCTTC. Translated: CSARQGRGGYTF. J is TRBJ1-2 and V is TRBV29-1; a weak D match, TRBD1 (6 bases). Germline-derived CDR1 and CDR2 are SQVTM and ANQGSEA. The V end lost 7 bases, the J end lost 7 bases, and 16 bases lay between the germline ends. The CDR3 is 12 residues long.

J is TRBJ2-7 and V is TRBV5-4, with D maybe TRBD1 (6 bases). CDR3 length: 14 residues. Germline CDR1 reads SGHNT; CDR2 reads YYREEE (reference sequence). Trimming pared 4 bases from V and 0 bases from J, leaving 11 bases between. The CDR3 sequence: CASSRPDSSYEQYF. The CDR3 DNA reads as TGTGCCAGCAGCAGGCCGGACAGCTCCTACGAGCAGTACTTC.

V and J are TRBV19 and TRBJ2-2; 12 bases align to TRBD2. From germline, CDR1 is LNHDA and CDR2 SQIVND (reference sequence). CDR3 length: 17 residues. The V segment lost 7 bases and the J segment 4 bases; nucleotides outside the gene matches: 10. The CDR3 spells CASTGTSGSVPTGELFF. CDR3 DNA: TGTGCCAGTACCGGGACTAGCGGGTCCGTCCCCACCGGGGAGCTGTTTTTT.

The chain has TRBV6-4 and TRBJ1-1; 9 positions agree with TRBD1. Per the germline V gene, CDR1 is MRHNA and CDR2 is SNTAGT. The V gene end was trimmed by 4 bases and the J gene end by 5 bases; junction bases not matched to a gene: 11. CDR3 length equals 16 residues. The chain's CDR3 is CASSGYSGQGITEAFF. CDR3 in DNA: TGTGCCAGCAGTGGCTATTCGGGACAGGGTATTACTGAAGCTTTCTTT.

This clone was detected only a few times. The chain employs TRBV6-1 and TRBJ2-5, with a weak D call TRBD2 (7 bases). The CDR3 extends over 13 amino acids. Trimming pared 8 bases from V and 5 bases from J, leaving 15 bases between. CDR1 MNHNS and CDR2 SASEGT come from the germline V gene. For the CDR3, the DNA is TGTGCCAGCCGAGTGGGAGGGGGGGAGACCCAGTACTTC. It translates to CASRVGGGETQYF.

The chain combines TRBV30 with TRBJ2-7, with 12 bases identical to TRBD1. J was trimmed by 5 bases and V by 2 bases; bases with no gene match: 4. The germline V gene encodes CDR1 GTSNPN and CDR2 SVGIG (reference sequence). The CDR3 is 14 amino acids. This chain's CDR3 is CAWSIGTGGHEQYF. The CDR3 DNA follows: TGTGCCTGGAGTATTGGGACAGGGGGCCACGAGCAGTACTTC.

The chain links TRBV15 to TRBJ2-2; D is possibly TRBD2 (7 bases). The CDR3 is 17 amino acids. With 1 base removed from V and 2 bases from J, the gap between germline ends came to 14 bases. Germline CDR1 is LNHNV and CDR2 is YYDKDF (reference sequence). The CDR3 DNA follows: TGTGCCACCAGCAGAGTAGGGGGAGGGCCTAACACCGGGGAGCTGTTTTTT. Protein product: CATSRVGGGPNTGELFF.

This clone is a singleton in its sample. This chain joins TRBV19 and TRBJ2-5; unclear D gene. Germline loops: CDR1 LNHDA, CDR2 SQIVND (reference sequence). Deletions cut 5 bases from V and 1 base from J, with 8 bases between. This CDR3 spans 13 amino acids. The CDR3 nucleotides read TGTGCCAGTAGTGGTGGCGGCCAAGAGACCCAGTACTTC. It yields the protein CASSGGGQETQYF.

The gene calls are TRBV7-9 and TRBJ2-2, with D tentatively TRBD2 (5 bases). V dropped 7 bases and J dropped 0 bases, with 15 bases sitting between them. The CDR3 length is 16 residues. Germline V gene sequence: CDR1 SEHNR, CDR2 FQNEAQ (reference sequence). The CDR3 region is CASTPRVPTNTGELFF. CDR3 DNA: TGTGCCAGCACCCCGAGGGTCCCCACGAACACCGGGGAGCTGTTTTTT.

This chain links TRBV28 with TRBJ1-2, with TRBD1 matching over 9 bases. The germline gives CDR1 MDHEN, CDR2 SYDVKM. V shed 3 bases and J 2 bases; nucleotides not matched to a gene: 7. This CDR3 contains 16 residues. The CDR3 DNA reads as TGTGCCAGCAGTTTCCCAGCGGGACAGGGAAACTATGGCTACACCTTC. It is translated as CASSFPAGQGNYGYTF.

The chain carries TRBV7-2 and TRBJ2-7; D perhaps matches TRBD2 (7 bases). The CDR3 sequence is 14 residues long. Germline-derived CDR1 and CDR2 are SGHTA and FQGNSA. Trimming removed 5 bases from V and 1 base from J, with 12 bases in between. The CDR3 DNA reads as TGTGCCAGCAGCCAAGCGGGACATTCCTACGAGCAGTACTTC. It specifies CASSQAGHSYEQYF.

J is TRBJ1-3 and V is TRBV28; 9 bases fit TRBD1. Germline CDR1 is MDHEN and CDR2 is SYDVKM. The CDR3 covers 15 residues. The J segment lost 6 bases and the V segment lost 7 bases, leaving 10 bases of the junction unmatched. This CDR3 reads CASIEQGATENTIYF. DNA of the CDR3: TGTGCCAGCATCGAACAGGGGGCGACTGAAAACACCATATATTTT.

The chain is built from TRBV6-4 and TRBJ1-1; no reliable D call. Between the trimmed V and J ends, which lost 3 bases and 3 bases, there was a span of 14 bases. Germline assignment: CDR1 MRHNA and CDR2 SNTAGT. This CDR3 spans 15 amino acids. CDR3 nucleotide sequence: TGTGCCAGCAGTGAAGAACCCCGAGGGTACACTGAAGCTTTCTTT. It encodes CASSEEPRGYTEAFF.

This chain joins TRBV4-3 and TRBJ1-1, with D hard to call. Germline CDR1 reads LGHNA; CDR2 reads YSLEER. The CDR3 is made up of 18 amino acids. The ends were cut back, 0 bases at V and 0 bases at J, with 17 bases in the middle. The CDR3 region has the DNA TGCGCCAGCAGCCAAGATCTGGAGGGCGGTAGGCTGAACACTGAAGCTTTCTTT. Translated: CASSQDLEGGRLNTEAFF.

The chain employs TRBV7-3 and TRBJ2-5, with TRBD1 matching over 11 bases. Germline V gene sequence: CDR1 SGHTA, CDR2 FQGTGA. This CDR3 has 16 residues. V was clipped by 5 bases and J by 5 bases; unmatched bases: 10. CDR3 amino acids: CASSRTGTGGRETQYF. The CDR3 DNA reads as TGTGCCAGCAGCCGTACCGGGACAGGGGGGAGGGAGACCCAGTACTTC.

The chain recombines TRBV5-6 with TRBJ2-4; D ambiguous. This CDR3 is built from 15 residues. Trimming removed 4 bases at V and 1 base at J, with 12 bases between. Germline loops: CDR1 SGHDT, CDR2 YYEEEE. The CDR3: CASSPSPVAKNIQYF. CDR3 bases: TGTGCCAGCAGCCCATCCCCAGTGGCCAAAAACATTCAGTACTTC.

The V call is TRBV6-1, the J call TRBJ1-4, with D perhaps TRBD1 (5 bases). The CDR3 has 14 amino acids. Germline CDR1 is MNHNS and CDR2 is SASEGT. V gave up 5 bases and J gave up 8 bases, with 15 bases separating them. CDR3 nucleotides: TGTGCCAGCAGTAAGCCAGGGAAGGGGGAAAAACTGTTTTTT. This encodes CASSKPGKGEKLFF.